The subject of this entry is one TCR beta chain. What it binds is not known. These data originate in a study of OX40 agonist ivuxolimab in advanced cancers. The study, taken as a whole, reports: Blood T cells, both CD4+ and CD8+, expanded clonally by week 6 at 0.1 to 3.0 mg/kg.

Germline trimming cut 0 bases from V and 4 bases from J; bases unmatched to any gene: 6. Germline V gene sequence: CDR1 SGHKS, CDR2 YYEKEE (reference sequence). The CDR3 length is 16 residues. Samples were taken at baseline and on day 1 of cycles 4 and 7. Sequenced by immunoSEQ multiplex PCR; TCRdb stores in-frame clones only, minus some. The sample includes about 55,000 clones, approximately 80% of them seen just once. The sample consisted of CD4+ or CD8+ T cells sorted from blood, taken in a trial of the OX40 agonist ivuxolimab. The chain recombines TRBV5-5 with TRBJ1-3; 8 bases are shared with TRBD1. The receptor was derived from an adult with an advanced solid tumor such as melanoma, head and neck, liver or kidney cancer. The chain's CDR3 is CASSLEAGGAGNTIYF. The DNA of the CDR3 is TGTGCCAGCAGCTTGGAGGCAGGGGGCGCCGGAAACACCATATATTTT.